Each of the 2 T cell receptor beta chains below was sequenced from the same sample in a study of cytomegalovirus exposure and HLA in healthy donors. The PCR made use of 60 Vbeta and 13 Jbeta primers. TCRdb's copy holds only in-frame clones and misses some; the assay was immunoSEQ multiplex PCR. The data contain around 99,000 clones, around 80% of them singletons. Sequenced: PBMCs. These receptors were collected from a man younger than 40 in good health and CMV-seropositive.

CDR3 sequence reads: CASSYLQGGSNEKLFF. Here the CDR3 DNA reads TGTGCCAGCAGTTACCTACAGGGGGGGTCTAATGAAAAACTGTTTTTT. The V call is TRBV6-6, the J call TRBJ1-4, with 8 bases identical to TRBD1. The ends lost 2 bases at V and 3 bases at J; junction bases unmatched: 5. CDR1 and CDR2 from the germline V gene are MNHNY and SVGAGI (reference sequence). The CDR3 sequence is 16 residues long.

This clone came up once. The rearrangement uses TRBV6-6 and TRBJ1-5, with D perhaps TRBD1 (5 bases). The germline CDR1 and CDR2 sequences are MNHNY and SVGAGI (reference sequence). The CDR3 has 13 amino acids. V was clipped by 6 bases and J by 3 bases, with 9 bases between them. The CDR3 DNA is TGTGCCAGCAGACCGGACAACAATCAGCCCCAGCATTTT. This sequence encodes CASRPDNNQPQHF.